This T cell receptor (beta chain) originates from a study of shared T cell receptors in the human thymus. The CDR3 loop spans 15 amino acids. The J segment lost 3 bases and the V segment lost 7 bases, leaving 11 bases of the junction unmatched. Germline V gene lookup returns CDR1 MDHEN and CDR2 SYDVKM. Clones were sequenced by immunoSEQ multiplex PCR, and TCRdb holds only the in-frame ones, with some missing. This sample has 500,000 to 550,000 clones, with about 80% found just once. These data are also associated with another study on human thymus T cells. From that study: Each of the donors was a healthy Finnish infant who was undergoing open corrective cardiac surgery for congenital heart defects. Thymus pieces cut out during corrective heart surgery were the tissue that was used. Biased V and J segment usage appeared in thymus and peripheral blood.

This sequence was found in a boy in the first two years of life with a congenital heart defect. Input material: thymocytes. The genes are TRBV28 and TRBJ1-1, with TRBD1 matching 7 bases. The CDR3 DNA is TGTGCCAGCACCAAAAAGGGGGCCCTGGACACTGAAGCTTTCTTT. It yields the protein CASTKKGALDTEAFF.